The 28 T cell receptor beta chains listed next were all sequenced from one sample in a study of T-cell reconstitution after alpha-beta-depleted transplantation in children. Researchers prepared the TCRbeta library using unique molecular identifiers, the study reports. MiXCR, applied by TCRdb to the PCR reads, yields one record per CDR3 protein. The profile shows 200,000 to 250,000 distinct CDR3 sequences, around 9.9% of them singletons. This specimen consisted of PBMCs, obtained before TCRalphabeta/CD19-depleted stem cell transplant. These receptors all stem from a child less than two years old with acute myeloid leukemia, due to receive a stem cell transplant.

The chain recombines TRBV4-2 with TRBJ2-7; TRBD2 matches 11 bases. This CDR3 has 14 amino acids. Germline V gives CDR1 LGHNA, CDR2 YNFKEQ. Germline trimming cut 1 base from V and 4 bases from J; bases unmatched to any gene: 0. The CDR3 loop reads CASSQASGRYEQYF. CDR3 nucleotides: TGTGCCAGCAGCCAAGCTAGCGGGAGGTACGAGCAGTACTTC.

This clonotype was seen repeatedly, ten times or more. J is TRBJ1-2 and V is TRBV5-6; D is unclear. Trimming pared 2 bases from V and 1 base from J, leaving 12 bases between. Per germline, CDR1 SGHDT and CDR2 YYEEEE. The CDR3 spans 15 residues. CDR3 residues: CASSFWSGDNYGYTF. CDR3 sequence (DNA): TGTGCCAGCAGCTTTTGGTCGGGCGATAACTATGGCTACACCTTC.

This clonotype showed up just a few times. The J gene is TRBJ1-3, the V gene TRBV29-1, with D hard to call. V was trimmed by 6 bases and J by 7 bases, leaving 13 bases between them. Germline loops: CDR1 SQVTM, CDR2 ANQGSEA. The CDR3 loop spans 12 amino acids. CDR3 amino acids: CSVLWNSNTIYF. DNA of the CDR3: TGCAGCGTCCTATGGAACTCGAACACCATATATTTT.

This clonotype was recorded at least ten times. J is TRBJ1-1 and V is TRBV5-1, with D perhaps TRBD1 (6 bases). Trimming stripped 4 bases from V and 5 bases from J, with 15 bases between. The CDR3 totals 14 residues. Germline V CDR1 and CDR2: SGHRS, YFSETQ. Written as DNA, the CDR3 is TGCGCCAGCAGCCCCCACAGGGTGGGGACTGAAGCTTTCTTT. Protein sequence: CASSPHRVGTEAFF.

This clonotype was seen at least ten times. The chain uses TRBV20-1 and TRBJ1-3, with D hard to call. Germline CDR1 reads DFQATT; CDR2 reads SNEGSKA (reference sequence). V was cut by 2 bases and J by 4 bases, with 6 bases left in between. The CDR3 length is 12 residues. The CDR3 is CSARIGGNTIYF. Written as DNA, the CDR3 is TGCAGTGCTAGAATCGGGGGAAACACCATATATTTT.

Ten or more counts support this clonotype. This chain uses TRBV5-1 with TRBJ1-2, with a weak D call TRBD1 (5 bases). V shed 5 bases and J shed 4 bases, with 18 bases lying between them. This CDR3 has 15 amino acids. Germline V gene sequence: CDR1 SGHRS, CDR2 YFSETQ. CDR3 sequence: CASRPGTEPLYGYTF. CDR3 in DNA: TGCGCCAGCAGACCTGGGACGGAACCCCTCTATGGCTACACCTTC.

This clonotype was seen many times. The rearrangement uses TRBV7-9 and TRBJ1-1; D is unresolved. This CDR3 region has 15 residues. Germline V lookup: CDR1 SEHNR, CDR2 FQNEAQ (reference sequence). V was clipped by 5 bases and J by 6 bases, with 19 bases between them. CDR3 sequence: CASSLPLGRIPEAFF. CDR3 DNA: TGTGCCAGCAGCCTTCCTTTAGGGAGAATCCCTGAAGCTTTCTTT.

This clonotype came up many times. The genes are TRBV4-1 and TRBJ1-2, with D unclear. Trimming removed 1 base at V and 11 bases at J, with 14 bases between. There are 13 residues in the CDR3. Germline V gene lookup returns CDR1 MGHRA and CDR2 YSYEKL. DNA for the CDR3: TGCGCCAGCAGCCAAGTGATGGACCGAGAGTACACCTTC. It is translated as CASSQVMDREYTF.

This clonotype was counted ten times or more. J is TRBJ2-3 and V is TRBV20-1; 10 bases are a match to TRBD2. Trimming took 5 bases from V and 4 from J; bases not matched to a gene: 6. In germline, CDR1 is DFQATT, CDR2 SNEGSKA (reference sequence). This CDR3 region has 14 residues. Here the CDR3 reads CSAPPSGRSDTQYF. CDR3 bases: TGCAGTGCTCCCCCTAGCGGGAGATCAGATACGCAGTATTTT.

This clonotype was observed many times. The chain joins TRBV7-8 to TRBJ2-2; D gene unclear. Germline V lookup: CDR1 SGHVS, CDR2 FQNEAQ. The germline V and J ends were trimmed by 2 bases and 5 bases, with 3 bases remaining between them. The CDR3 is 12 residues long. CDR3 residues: CASSLRTGELFF. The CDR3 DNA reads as TGTGCCAGCAGCTTAAGGACCGGGGAGCTGTTTTTT.

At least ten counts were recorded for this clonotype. CDR3 in amino acids: CASSRTGAQPQHF. The CDR3 coding sequence is TGTGCCAGCAGTCGGACAGGGGCTCAGCCCCAGCATTTT. This chain uses TRBV4-2 with TRBJ1-5; the match to TRBD1 covers 9 bases. This CDR3 region has 13 residues. Per the germline V gene, CDR1 is LGHNA and CDR2 is YNFKEQ. V trimming: 6 bases; J trimming: 6 bases; junction bases outside the gene matches: 3.

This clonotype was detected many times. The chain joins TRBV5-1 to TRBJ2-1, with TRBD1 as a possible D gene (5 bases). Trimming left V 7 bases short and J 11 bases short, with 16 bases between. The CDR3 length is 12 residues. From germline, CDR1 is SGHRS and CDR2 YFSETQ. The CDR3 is CASRHQGYKQFF. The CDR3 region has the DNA TGCGCCAGCCGACACCAGGGTTATAAGCAGTTCTTC.

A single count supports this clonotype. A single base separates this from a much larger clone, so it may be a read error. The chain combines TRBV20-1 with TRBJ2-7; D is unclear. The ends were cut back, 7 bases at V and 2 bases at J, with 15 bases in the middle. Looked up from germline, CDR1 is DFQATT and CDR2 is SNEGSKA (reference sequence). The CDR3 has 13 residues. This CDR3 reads CSVRAPGTYEQYF. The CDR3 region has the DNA TGCAGTGTTAGGGCACCAGGCACCTACGAGCAGTACTTC.

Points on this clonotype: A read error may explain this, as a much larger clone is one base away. CDR3 region: CSVGGIWICNYGDTF. CDR3 DNA sequence: TGCAGCGTTGGGGGAATTTGGATTTGTAACTATGGCGACACCTTC. The V gene is TRBV29-1, the J gene TRBJ1-2; D remains ambiguous. Germline values: CDR1 SQVTM, CDR2 ANQGSEA. The CDR3 has 15 amino acids.

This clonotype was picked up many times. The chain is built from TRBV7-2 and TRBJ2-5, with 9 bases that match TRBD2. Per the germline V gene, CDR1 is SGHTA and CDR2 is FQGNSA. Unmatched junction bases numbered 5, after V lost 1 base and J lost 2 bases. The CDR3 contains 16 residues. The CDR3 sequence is CASSLVFSGGQETQYF. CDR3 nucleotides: TGTGCCAGCAGCTTAGTTTTTAGCGGGGGACAAGAGACCCAGTACTTC.

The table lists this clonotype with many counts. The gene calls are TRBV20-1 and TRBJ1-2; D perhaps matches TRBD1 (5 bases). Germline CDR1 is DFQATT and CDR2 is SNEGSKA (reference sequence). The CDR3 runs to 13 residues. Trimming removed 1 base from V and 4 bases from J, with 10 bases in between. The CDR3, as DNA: TGCAGTGCTAGAGTCGGCAGGGCCTATGGCTACACCTTC. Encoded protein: CSARVGRAYGYTF.

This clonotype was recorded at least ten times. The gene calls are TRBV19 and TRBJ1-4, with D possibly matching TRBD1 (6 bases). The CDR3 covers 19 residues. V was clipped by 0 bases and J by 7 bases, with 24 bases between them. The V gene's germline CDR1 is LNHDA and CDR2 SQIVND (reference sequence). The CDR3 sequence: CASSIDGPPPGQTTEKLFF. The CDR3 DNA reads TGTGCCAGTAGTATAGATGGCCCCCCGCCGGGACAAACGACTGAAAAACTGTTTTTT.

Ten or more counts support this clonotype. CDR3 region: CASSLSPPRGRWTGELFF. The CDR3 DNA sequence: TGTGCCAGCAGTTTATCCCCACCCAGGGGGCGGTGGACCGGGGAGCTGTTTTTT. The V gene is TRBV12-3 or TRBV12-4, the J gene TRBJ2-2; 8 bases agree with TRBD1. CDR3 length: 18 residues. The V and J ends lost 2 bases and 5 bases, in that order; junction bases with no gene match: 13.

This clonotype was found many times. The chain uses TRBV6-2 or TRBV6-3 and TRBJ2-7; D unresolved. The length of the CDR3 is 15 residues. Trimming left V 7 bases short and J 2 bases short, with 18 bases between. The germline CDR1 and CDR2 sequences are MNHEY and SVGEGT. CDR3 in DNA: TGTGCCAGCACCAACCCCCGGATTTCCACCTACGAGCAGTACTTC. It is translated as CASTNPRISTYEQYF.

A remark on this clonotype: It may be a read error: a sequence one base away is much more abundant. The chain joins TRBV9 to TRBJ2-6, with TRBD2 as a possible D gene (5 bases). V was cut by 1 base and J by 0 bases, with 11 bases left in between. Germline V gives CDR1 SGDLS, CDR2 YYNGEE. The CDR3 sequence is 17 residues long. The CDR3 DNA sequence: TGTGCCAGCAGCGTACCTAGCAGCCGCTCTGGGGCCAACGTCCTGACTTTC. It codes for CASSVPSSRSGANVLTF.

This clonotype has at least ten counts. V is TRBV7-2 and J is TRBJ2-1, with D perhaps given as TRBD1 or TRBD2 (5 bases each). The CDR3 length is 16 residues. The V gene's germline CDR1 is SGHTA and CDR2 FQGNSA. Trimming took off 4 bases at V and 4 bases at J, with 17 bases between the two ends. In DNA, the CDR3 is TGTGCCAGCAGCTCTCCGCCGAAGGGGAGTTACAATGAGCAGTTCTTC. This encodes CASSSPPKGSYNEQFF. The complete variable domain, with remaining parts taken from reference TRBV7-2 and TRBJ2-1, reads GAGVSQSPSNKVTEKGKDVELRCDPISGHTALYWYRQSLGQGLEFLIYFQGNSAPDKSGLPSDRFSAERTGGSVSTLTIQRTQQEDSAVYLCASSSPPKGSYNEQFFGPGTRLTVL.

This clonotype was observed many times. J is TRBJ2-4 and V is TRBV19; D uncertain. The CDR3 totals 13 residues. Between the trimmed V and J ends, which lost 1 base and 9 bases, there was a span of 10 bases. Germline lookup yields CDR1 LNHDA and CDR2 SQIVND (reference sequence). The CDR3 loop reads CASSIGTETIQYF. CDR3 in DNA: TGTGCCAGTAGTATAGGGACGGAAACCATTCAGTACTTC.

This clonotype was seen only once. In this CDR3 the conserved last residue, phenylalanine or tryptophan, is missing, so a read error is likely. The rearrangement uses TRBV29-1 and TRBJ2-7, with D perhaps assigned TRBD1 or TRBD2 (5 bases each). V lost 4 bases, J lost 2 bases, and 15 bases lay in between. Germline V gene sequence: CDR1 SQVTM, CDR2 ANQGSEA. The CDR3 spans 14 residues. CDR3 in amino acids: CSVGGPGAAYEQYS. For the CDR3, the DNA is TGCAGCGTTGGGGGACCCGGGGCGGCCTACGAGCAGTACTCC.

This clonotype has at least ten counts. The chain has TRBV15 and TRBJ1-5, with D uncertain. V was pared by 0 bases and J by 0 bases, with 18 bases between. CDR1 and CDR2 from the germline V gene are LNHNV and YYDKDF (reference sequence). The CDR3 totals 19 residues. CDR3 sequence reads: CATSRDPPAAADSNQPQHF. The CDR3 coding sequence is TGTGCCACCAGCAGAGACCCCCCGGCCGCGGCAGATAGCAATCAGCCCCAGCATTTT.

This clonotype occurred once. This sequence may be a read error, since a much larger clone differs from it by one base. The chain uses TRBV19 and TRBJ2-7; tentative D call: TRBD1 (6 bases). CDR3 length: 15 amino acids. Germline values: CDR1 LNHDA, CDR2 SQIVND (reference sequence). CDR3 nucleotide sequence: TGTGCCAGTAGTATCAGGGACACAGGGACCTACGAGCCGTACTTC. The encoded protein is CASSIRDTGTYEPYF. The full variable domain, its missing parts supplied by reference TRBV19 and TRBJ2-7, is DGGITQSPKYLFRKEGQNVTLSCEQNLNHDAMYWYRQDPGQGLRLIYYSQIVNDFQKGDIAEGYSVSREKKESFPLTVTSAQKNPTAFYLCASSIRDTGTYEPYFGPGTRLTVT.

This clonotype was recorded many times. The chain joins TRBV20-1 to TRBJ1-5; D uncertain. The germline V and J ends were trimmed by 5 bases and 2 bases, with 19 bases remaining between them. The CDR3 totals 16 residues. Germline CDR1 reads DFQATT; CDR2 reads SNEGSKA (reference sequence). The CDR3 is CSAGPLRGERNQPQHF. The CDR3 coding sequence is TGCAGTGCTGGACCCCTTCGCGGGGAGCGCAATCAGCCCCAGCATTTT.

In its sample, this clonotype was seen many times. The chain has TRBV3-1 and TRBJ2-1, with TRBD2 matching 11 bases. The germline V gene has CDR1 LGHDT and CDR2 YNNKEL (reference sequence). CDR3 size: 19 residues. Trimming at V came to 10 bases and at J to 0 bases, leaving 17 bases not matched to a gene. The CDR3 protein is CAISPRRLAGLVSYNEQFF. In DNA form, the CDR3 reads TGTGCCATCTCCCCTCGGCGACTAGCGGGATTAGTCTCCTACAATGAGCAGTTCTTC.

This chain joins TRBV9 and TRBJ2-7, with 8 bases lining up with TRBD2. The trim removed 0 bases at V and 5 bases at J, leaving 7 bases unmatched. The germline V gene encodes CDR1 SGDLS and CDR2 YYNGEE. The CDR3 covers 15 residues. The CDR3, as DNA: TGTGCCAGCAGCGTAGGACCGGGACTAGTTAACGAGCAGTACTTC. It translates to CASSVGPGLVNEQYF.